The next 15 T cell receptor beta chains were all read from a single sample in a study of T-cell reconstitution after alpha-beta-depleted transplantation in children. Unique molecular identifiers were incorporated into the prepared TCRbeta library. TCRdb re-derived calls from the PCR reads in MiXCR, one entry per CDR3 protein. The sample includes around 600,000 distinct CDR3 sequences, about 23% of them seen just once. The sequences come from PBMCs, mostly from graft donor cells, collected 360 days after TCRalphabeta/CD19-depleted stem cell transplant. These receptors were obtained from a boy under two years old who had a stem cell transplant for acute myeloid leukemia, so the T cells may come from the graft donor.

This clonotype has more than one count but fewer than ten. The chain uses TRBV20-1 and TRBJ1-4; no firm D call. Germline V gene sequence: CDR1 DFQATT, CDR2 SNEGSKA (reference sequence). CDR3 length equals 13 residues. Trimming took off 6 bases at V and 2 bases at J, with 10 bases between the two ends. The CDR3 coding sequence is TGCAGTGCCAAGATAGGGACTAATGAAAAACTGTTTTTT. Translating gives CSAKIGTNEKLFF.

This clonotype was counted ten times or more. The rearrangement links TRBV20-1 to TRBJ1-1, with D unresolved. This CDR3 is 11 amino acids long. Germline assignment: CDR1 DFQATT and CDR2 SNEGSKA (reference sequence). Trimming left V 7 bases short and J 2 bases short, with 8 bases between. The CDR3 spells CSVPVNTEAFF. CDR3 coding DNA: TGCAGTGTTCCGGTTAACACTGAAGCTTTCTTT.

In nucleotides, the CDR3 is TGTGCCAGCAGTTACGATACCGATTATAATTCACCCCTCCACTTT. This encodes CASSYDTDYNSPLHF. V is TRBV6-2 or TRBV6-3 and J is TRBJ1-6, with D hard to call. Germline-derived CDR1 and CDR2 are MNHEY and SVGEGT. The CDR3 spans 15 residues. V was trimmed by 2 bases and J by 4 bases, leaving 9 bases between them.

CDR3 loop: CASSTGSLQETQYF. CDR3 nucleotide sequence: TGTGCCAGCTCGACCGGATCCTTACAAGAGACCCAGTACTTC. The rearrangement links TRBV9 to TRBJ2-5; D gene uncertain. The CDR3 is 14 residues long. Trimming took 7 bases from V and 2 from J, leaving 15 bases between them. Germline-derived CDR1 and CDR2 are SGDLS and YYNGEE.

The chain carries TRBV16 and TRBJ2-7; 10 bases line up with TRBD1. Germline values: CDR1 KGHSY, CDR2 FQNENV. Trimming removed 0 bases from V and 4 bases from J; junction bases left unmatched: 12. There are 18 residues in the CDR3. CDR3 protein: CASSQSTLRGGQGYEQYF. DNA for the CDR3: TGTGCCAGCAGCCAATCAACCCTCCGGGGGGGACAGGGGTACGAGCAGTACTTC.

The chain has TRBV11-2 and TRBJ2-1; either TRBD1 or TRBD2 may supply D (5 bases each). CDR3 length: 15 amino acids. Trimming left V 1 base short and J 4 bases short, with 11 bases between. Germline lookup yields CDR1 SGHAT and CDR2 FQNNGV. The CDR3 bases are TGTGCCAGCAGCTTAGTCCGGGGACCATACAATGAGCAGTTCTTC. It specifies CASSLVRGPYNEQFF.

The table lists this clonotype with many counts. This sequence joins TRBV7-9 and TRBJ2-2; D gene ambiguous. This CDR3 spans 16 amino acids. With 5 bases removed from V and 3 bases from J, the gap between germline ends came to 16 bases. Per germline, CDR1 SEHNR and CDR2 FQNEAQ (reference sequence). The CDR3 here is CASSRYLSQDTGELFF. CDR3 coding DNA: TGTGCCAGCAGCCGGTATCTGAGCCAGGACACCGGGGAGCTGTTTTTT.

The V gene is TRBV20-1, the J gene TRBJ2-5, with 10 bases that match TRBD2. Per the germline V gene, CDR1 is DFQATT and CDR2 is SNEGSKA (reference sequence). V was clipped by 6 bases and J by 7 bases; unmatched bases: 8. The CDR3 extends over 13 amino acids. CDR3: CSASGGALWTQYF. The DNA of the CDR3 is TGCAGTGCAAGCGGGGGGGCCCTTTGGACCCAGTACTTC.

The chain employs TRBV12-3 or TRBV12-4 and TRBJ2-7; no definite D call. Trimming stripped 6 bases from V and 3 bases from J, with 12 bases between. The CDR3 has 13 residues. CDR3 sequence reads: CASSPYAGYEQYF. The CDR3, as DNA: TGTGCCAGCAGCCCTTACGCTGGCTACGAGCAGTACTTC.

This clonotype appeared many times. This chain uses TRBV7-9 with TRBJ2-6, with TRBD1 identical over 7 bases. From germline, CDR1 is SEHNR and CDR2 FQNEAQ (reference sequence). CDR3 size: 18 residues. J was trimmed by 1 base and V by 2 bases; bases with no gene match: 8. CDR3 sequence (DNA): TGTGCCAGCAGCTTATCCACAGGGGACCTTTCTGGGGCCAACGTCCTGACTTTC. Protein sequence: CASSLSTGDLSGANVLTF.

This clonotype has ten or more counts. The chain couples TRBV20-1 to TRBJ1-3; TRBD1 aligns across 7 bases. Germline assignment: CDR1 DFQATT and CDR2 SNEGSKA (reference sequence). There are 14 residues in the CDR3. Unmatched junction bases numbered 6, after V lost 3 bases and J lost 4 bases. The CDR3 nucleotides are TGCAGTGCTAGTCGACAGGGCTTCGGAAACACCATATATTTT. Its translation is CSASRQGFGNTIYF.

The gene calls are TRBV3-1 and TRBJ2-7; D unresolved. The CDR3 spans 12 residues. Germline V gene lookup returns CDR1 LGHDT and CDR2 YNNKEL (reference sequence). The V gene lost 1 base and the J gene lost 1 base, with 2 bases spanning the gap. The CDR3 bases are TGTGCCAGCAGCCAAGGGTCCTACGAGCAGTACGTC. Its translation is CASSQGSYEQYV.

The chain links TRBV28 to TRBJ2-4; a possible D gene is TRBD2 (6 bases). Trimming pared 8 bases from V and 0 bases from J, leaving 14 bases between. Looked up from germline, CDR1 is MDHEN and CDR2 is SYDVKM. The CDR3 has 15 amino acids. CDR3 coding DNA: TGTGCCAGCGGGAGGCCGATGGCAGCCAAAAACATTCAGTACTTC. This gives the protein CASGRPMAAKNIQYF.

This clonotype was seen more than once but under ten times. The chain combines TRBV29-1 with TRBJ2-1; 11 positions agree with TRBD1. Per germline, CDR1 SQVTM and CDR2 ANQGSEA. The trim removed 4 bases at V and 5 bases at J, leaving 4 bases unmatched. The CDR3 consists of 14 residues. The CDR3 reads CSVVWDRGDNEQFF. In DNA form, the CDR3 reads TGCAGCGTTGTATGGGACAGGGGGGACAATGAGCAGTTCTTC.

This clonotype was counted between two and nine times. This rearrangement joins TRBV12-3 or TRBV12-4 to TRBJ1-2, with D perhaps matching TRBD1 (5 bases). CDR3 length: 12 residues. V was trimmed by 3 bases and J by 7 bases, leaving 9 bases between them. CDR3 sequence reads: CASSLSRVGYTF. CDR3 DNA sequence: TGTGCCAGCAGTTTGTCCAGGGTTGGCTACACCTTC.